The clone carrying this TCR beta chain came up a few times. No antigen is known for it. PCR employed 60 Vbeta and 13 Jbeta primers. Authors' processing steps: There were around 77 million unique TCR beta chains by a later count, and some 12 million of them were shared. Clones were sequenced by immunoSEQ multiplex PCR, and TCRdb holds only the in-frame ones, with some missing. That table supplies the V and J calls and clone size; D and trimming were determined from the DNA. The data hold about 61,000 clones, with roughly 90% observed a single time. The CDR3 is made up of 15 amino acids. Germline CDR1 KGHSH, CDR2 LQKENI. Trimming removed 6 bases from V and 4 bases from J; junction bases left unmatched: 7. This sample is drawn from a study of cytomegalovirus exposure and HLA in healthy donors. Regarding the study as a whole: It was taken for granted in presence/absence analyses that sequencing depth across donors was roughly uniform. A few V segments could not be told apart, such as TRBV6-2 and TRBV6-3, and were left out. Later, an analysis showed that TCR beta chains associated with HLA were more clonally expanded than others that were equally common.

The origin of this receptor is a man aged 25 to 40 in good health and CMV-seropositive. The chain recombines TRBV18 with TRBJ2-3; TRBD1 aligns across 10 bases. The source material was PBMCs. CDR3 loop: CASSSRTGGPDTQYF. The DNA for the CDR3 is TGTGCCAGCTCTTCTAGGACAGGGGGGCCAGATACGCAGTATTTT. The whole variable domain, remainder taken from reference TRBV18 and TRBJ2-3, is NAGVMQNPRHLVRRRGQEARLRCSPMKGHSHVYWYRQLPEEGLKFMVYLQKENIIDESGMPKERFSAEFPKEGPSILRIQQVVRGDSAAYFCASSSRTGGPDTQYFGPGTRLTVL.